A single sample gave rise to the 27 T cell receptor beta chains below, sequenced in a study of radiotherapy plus CTLA-4 blockade in lung cancer. Repertoires were generated with immunoSEQ multiplex PCR, while TCRdb's copy carries only in-frame clones and drops some. The sample includes about 45,000 clones, over 55% seen only once; the top ten take 15% to 20%. This specimen consisted of peripheral blood, obtained from a patient treated with radiotherapy plus ipilimumab. The receptors were sampled from a human donor with non-small cell lung cancer who had a partial response to radiotherapy plus ipilimumab.

This clone has just a few counts. The rearrangement joins TRBV29-1 to TRBJ2-1; 7 bases fit TRBD2. J gave up 6 bases and V 7 bases, and 3 bases lay outside the gene matches. The CDR3 covers 11 residues. Germline V gene lookup returns CDR1 SQVTM and CDR2 ANQGSEA. CDR3 protein: CSGEGGNEQFF. Here the CDR3 DNA reads TGCAGCGGGGAGGGCGGCAATGAGCAGTTCTTC.

The chain is built from TRBV29-1 and TRBJ2-3; 15 nucleotides align to TRBD2. Germline assignment: CDR1 SQVTM and CDR2 ANQGSEA. After removal of 3 bases from V and 4 bases from J, the junction contained 2 bases not matched to a gene. There are 15 residues in the CDR3. DNA for the CDR3: TGCAGCGTTGAGGGACTAGCGGGGGGCCCAGATACGCAGTATTTT. Translated, it gives CSVEGLAGGPDTQYF.

The chain uses TRBV5-4 and TRBJ1-4, with TRBD1 matching 9 bases. Germline CDR1 and CDR2: SGHNT and YYREEE (reference sequence). After removal of 3 bases from V and 6 bases from J, the junction contained 6 bases not matched to a gene. The CDR3 runs to 15 residues. CDR3: CASSSGTGSHEKLFF. CDR3 DNA sequence: TGTGCCAGCAGCTCCGGGACAGGGTCCCATGAAAAACTGTTTTTT. Supplemented by reference TRBV5-4 and TRBJ1-4, the full variable domain reads ETGVTQSPTHLIKTRGQQVTLRCSSQSGHNTVSWYQQALGQGPQFIFQYYREEENGRGNFPPRFSGLQFPNYSSELNVNALELDDSALYLCASSSGTGSHEKLFFGSGTQLSVL.

This clone showed up just a few times. The gene calls are TRBV2 and TRBJ2-3, with 7 bases matching TRBD2. The CDR3 length is 16 residues. Germline CDR1 SNHLY, CDR2 FYNNEI. Trimming at V came to 5 bases and at J to 1 base, leaving 9 bases not matched to a gene. CDR3 protein: CASSLGLAAGTDTQYF. The CDR3 DNA follows: TGTGCCAGCAGTCTGGGGCTAGCGGCAGGCACAGATACGCAGTATTTT.

The V gene is TRBV5-1, the J gene TRBJ2-1; 14 bases match TRBD2. Trimming at V came to 4 bases and at J to 10 bases, leaving 10 bases not matched to a gene. In germline, CDR1 is SGHRS, CDR2 YFSETQ. CDR3 length: 16 amino acids. The CDR3 nucleotides are TGCGCCAGCAGCCTGACTAGCGGGGGGGCTCGAGGGGAGCAGTTCTTC. Its translation: CASSLTSGGARGEQFF.

V and J are TRBV11-2 and TRBJ2-2, with D tentatively TRBD1 (6 bases). Germline lookup yields CDR1 SGHAT and CDR2 FQNNGV. V was cut by 5 bases and J by 6 bases, with 7 bases left in between. The CDR3 extends over 12 amino acids. CDR3 sequence: CASSGGPGELFF. The CDR3 DNA sequence: TGTGCCAGCAGCGGGGGCCCCGGGGAGCTGTTTTTT. The complete variable domain, with remaining parts taken from reference TRBV11-2 and TRBJ2-2, reads EAGVAQSPRYKIIEKRQSVAFWCNPISGHATLYWYQQILGQGPKLLIQFQNNGVVDDSQLPKDRFSAERLKGVDSTLKIQPAKLEDSAVYLCASSGGPGELFFGEGSRLTVL.

This clone was seen a handful of times. This chain connects TRBV6-5 to TRBJ1-2, with 9 bases that match TRBD1. The junction had 12 bases not matched to a gene; V was cut back by 2 bases and J by 8 bases. The germline V gene has CDR1 MNHEY and CDR2 SVGAGI. The CDR3 sequence is 16 residues long. CDR3 residues: CASSYDPGQGSLGYTF. CDR3 sequence (DNA): TGTGCCAGCAGTTACGACCCGGGACAGGGCAGCTTGGGCTACACCTTC.

The rearrangement joins TRBV11-3 to TRBJ2-2; D is unclear. Germline CDR1 SGHNT, CDR2 YENEEA. Trimming stripped 3 bases from V and 5 bases from J, with 4 bases between. There are 12 residues in the CDR3. CDR3 coding DNA: TGTGCCAGCAGCTTCCCTACCGGGGAGCTGTTTTTT. The encoded protein is CASSFPTGELFF. Complete variable domain (other parts from reference TRBV11-3 and TRBJ2-2): EAGVVQSPRYKIIEKKQPVAFWCNPISGHNTLYWYLQNLGQGPELLIRYENEEAVDDSQLPKDRFSAERLKGVDSTLKIQPAELGDSAVYLCASSFPTGELFFGEGSRLTVL.

The J gene is TRBJ2-7, the V gene TRBV19; D possibly corresponds to TRBD1 (6 bases). This CDR3 spans 14 amino acids. Germline CDR1 is LNHDA and CDR2 is SQIVND (reference sequence). V was trimmed by 7 bases and J by 4 bases, leaving 17 bases between them. Written as DNA, the CDR3 is TGTGCCAGTACATCGGACAGTGGGACGTACGAGCAGTACTTC. Its translation is CASTSDSGTYEQYF.

This clone showed up just a few times. The chain carries TRBV18 and TRBJ2-1, with 9 positions matching TRBD1. Trimming removed 3 bases from V and 7 bases from J; junction bases left unmatched: 4. CDR1 and CDR2 (germline): KGHSH, LQKENI. The CDR3 loop spans 14 amino acids. The CDR3 DNA reads TGTGCCAGCTCACCGGGACAGGGTTTAAATGAGCAGTTCTTC. It is translated as CASSPGQGLNEQFF.

Comments on this clone: One junction end disagrees with the germline gene, perhaps due to a read error. The chain links TRBV2 to TRBJ1-2, with 9 bases matching TRBD1. CDR1 is SNHLY, CDR2 FYNNEI, per germline. The CDR3 is made up of 12 amino acids. CDR3 sequence reads: CASSEGTGVVSF. The CDR3 DNA reads as TGTGCCAGCAGTGAAGGGACAGGGGTTGTCTCCTTC.

The V call is TRBV25-1, the J call TRBJ1-1; D perhaps matches TRBD1 (5 bases). Germline loops: CDR1 MGHDK, CDR2 SYGVNS. The V end was cut by 7 bases, the J end by 1 base, with 13 bases between. CDR3 length equals 14 residues. CDR3 DNA sequence: TGTGCCAGCATAGGCCGGGGGAAGAACACTGAAGCTTTCTTT. As protein: CASIGRGKNTEAFF.

This clone has only a few counts. The chain combines TRBV18 with TRBJ1-3, with 7 bases fitting TRBD1. CDR1 KGHSH and CDR2 LQKENI come from the germline V gene. This CDR3 has 15 residues. V lost 6 bases to trimming and J lost 4 bases; unmatched junction nucleotides: 9. Here the CDR3 DNA reads TGTGCCAGCTCGCCGGCAGGGGGGACCGGAAACACCATATATTTT. It translates to CASSPAGGTGNTIYF.

This clone was counted only a few times. The chain joins TRBV7-2 to TRBJ1-1; no definite D call. Germline assignment: CDR1 SGHTA and CDR2 FQGNSA. Trimming took 5 bases from V and 5 from J, leaving 12 bases between them. The CDR3 is 13 residues long. Here the CDR3 DNA reads TGTGCCAGCAGCCGGCCAGGAGGAACTGAAGCTTTCTTT. It codes for CASSRPGGTEAFF.

This clone is a singleton in its sample. This sequence joins TRBV7-3 and TRBJ1-1, with a weak D call TRBD1 (5 bases). CDR3 size: 15 residues. V was shortened by 1 base and J by 3 bases, with 12 bases between the two germline ends. The germline gives CDR1 SGHTA, CDR2 FQGTGA. The CDR3 here is CASSLSPGGYTEAFF. In nucleotides, the CDR3 is TGTGCCAGCAGCTTAAGTCCCGGGGGGTACACTGAAGCTTTCTTT.

This clone appeared once. The rearrangement joins TRBV5-1 to TRBJ2-7; D may be TRBD2 (6 bases). Looked up from germline, CDR1 is SGHRS and CDR2 is YFSETQ. The CDR3 covers 18 residues. Deletions cut 0 bases from V and 3 bases from J, with 22 bases between. The CDR3 DNA follows: TGCGCCAGCAGCTTGGAAGGGGCCCTTCGCGGGACTCTCTACGAGCAGTACTTC. Residues: CASSLEGALRGTLYEQYF.

The chain uses TRBV5-1 and TRBJ2-7; D not certain. Germline loops: CDR1 SGHRS, CDR2 YFSETQ. The V end lost 4 bases, the J end lost 5 bases, and 13 bases lay between the germline ends. The CDR3 is made up of 13 amino acids. The CDR3 nucleotides read TGCGCCAGCAGCCCCCAATTGCGGCACGAGCAGTACTTC. Its translation: CASSPQLRHEQYF.

V and J are TRBV2 and TRBJ2-3, with 8 positions matching TRBD2. Germline V gene lookup returns CDR1 SNHLY and CDR2 FYNNEI. The CDR3 consists of 17 residues. With 7 bases clipped from V and 1 base from J, the junction kept 13 bases outside the gene matches. As DNA, the CDR3 is TGTGCCAGCACAAACGGGGGGGCGGGGGGTCGCACAGATACGCAGTATTTT. Translation: CASTNGGAGGRTDTQYF.

This clone has a single count. The chain joins TRBV5-6 to TRBJ1-5; maybe TRBD1 (6 bases). The V gene lost 3 bases and the J gene lost 2 bases, with 12 bases spanning the gap. The CDR3 contains 15 residues. CDR1 SGHDT and CDR2 YYEEEE come from the germline V gene. The CDR3: CASSYKTGRNQPQHF. In DNA form, the CDR3 reads TGTGCCAGCAGCTACAAGACAGGACGCAATCAGCCCCAGCATTTT.

This clone was observed a handful of times. This chain uses TRBV19 with TRBJ1-4, with D unresolved. CDR1 and CDR2 from the germline V gene are LNHDA and SQIVND (reference sequence). There are 14 residues in the CDR3. V lost 5 bases and J 6 bases, leaving 13 bases between the germline ends. The DNA for the CDR3 is TGTGCCAGTAGTTTGCGGGGAATCGATGAAAAACTGTTTTTT. It yields the protein CASSLRGIDEKLFF.

This clone was detected once. The chain is built from TRBV21-1 and TRBJ1-2; the table calls TRBD1, which could not be checked here. TRBV21-1 is a pseudogene segment. CDR3 length: 13 residues. CDR3 DNA: TGTGCCAGCAGCAAAAGGGCGACAGGTGGCTACACCTTC. Translating it yields CASSKRATGGYTF.

The chain uses TRBV5-4 and TRBJ2-1, with unresolved D. The CDR3 has 14 residues. V dropped 0 bases and J dropped 4 bases, with 8 bases sitting between them. Germline values: CDR1 SGHNT, CDR2 YYREEE (reference sequence). The CDR3, as DNA: TGTGCCAGCAGCTTGGAGCGTAGGTACAATGAGCAGTTCTTC. Translating gives CASSLERRYNEQFF.

The chain carries TRBV29-1 and TRBJ2-7, with D possibly TRBD1 on 5 matching bases. Germline lookup yields CDR1 SQVTM and CDR2 ANQGSEA. V lost 6 bases to trimming and J lost 6 bases, with 18 bases between them. The CDR3 extends over 13 amino acids. The CDR3 nucleotides are TGCAGCGTCCTACGCCTTGACAGTCCCGAGCAGTACTTC. Translation gives CSVLRLDSPEQYF.

The chain has TRBV9 and TRBJ2-6; no firm D call. The V gene's germline CDR1 is SGDLS and CDR2 YYNGEE. The V and J ends lost 3 bases and 4 bases respectively, with 11 bases between them. The CDR3 extends over 15 amino acids. The CDR3 spells CASSGLRVGANVLTF. In DNA, the CDR3 is TGTGCCAGCAGCGGTCTACGGGTGGGGGCCAACGTCCTGACTTTC.

The sample holds a few counts of this clone. This chain connects TRBV7-2 to TRBJ1-1; TRBD1 agrees at 8 bases. CDR1 is SGHTA and CDR2 is FQGNSA in the germline V gene. J was trimmed by 3 bases and V by 3 bases; bases with no gene match: 15. This CDR3 spans 18 amino acids. CDR3 sequence (DNA): TGTGCCAGCAGCTTGATCCGGACAGGGATGGGGAAGGACACTGAAGCTTTCTTT. Protein sequence: CASSLIRTGMGKDTEAFF.

V is TRBV7-6 and J is TRBJ2-5; 9 bases align to TRBD2. J was trimmed by 0 bases and V by 1 base; bases with no gene match: 9. The CDR3 covers 18 residues. Germline values: CDR1 SGHVS, CDR2 FNYEAQ. The CDR3 spells CASSLVIPLAGYQETQYF. CDR3 sequence (DNA): TGTGCCAGCAGCTTAGTGATCCCGCTAGCGGGGTACCAAGAGACCCAGTACTTC.

This clone has only a few counts. The chain recombines TRBV4-3 with TRBJ1-1, with 10 nucleotides matching TRBD1. Germline lookup yields CDR1 LGHNA and CDR2 YSLEER. The CDR3 length is 16 residues. Trimming took 3 bases from V and 5 from J; bases not matched to a gene: 9. The CDR3 coding sequence is TGCGCCAGCAGCCAGGGACAGGGGCGCGTTAGTACTGAAGCTTTCTTT. It yields the protein CASSQGQGRVSTEAFF.